These 32 T cell receptor beta chains came from one sample sequenced in a study of T cells in Graves' hyperthyroidism and ophthalmopathy. Authors of the study amplified TCR beta CDR3 regions from RNA transcripts. TCR CDR3 underwent first-round RT-PCR with the HTBI primer set. TCRdb analysed the multiplex PCR reads with MiXCR anew, one entry per CDR3 protein. Found here are roughly 510,000 distinct CDR3 sequences, around 21% of them singletons; the top ten hold approximately 25%. Sequenced: blood. All receptors derive from a young man with Graves' hyperthyroidism.

The table lists this clonotype with many counts. The chain uses TRBV6-1 and TRBJ1-2; D is perhaps TRBD1 (5 bases). Between the trimmed V and J ends, which lost 4 bases and 4 bases, there was a span of 10 bases. The CDR3 extends over 13 amino acids. CDR1 and CDR2 (germline): MNHNS, SASEGT. Here the CDR3 reads CASSGSGSYGYTF. CDR3 DNA: TGTGCCAGCAGTGGCTCAGGGAGCTATGGCTACACCTTC.

V and J are TRBV10-3 and TRBJ1-1; maybe TRBD1 (5 bases). The CDR3 covers 14 residues. The germline V gene encodes CDR1 ENHRY and CDR2 SYGVKD. Trimming shortened V by 4 bases and J by 3 bases, and 12 bases separated the two germline ends. CDR3 region: CAISGGLGDTEAFF. The CDR3, as DNA: TGTGCCATCAGTGGAGGATTAGGGGACACTGAAGCTTTCTTT.

This clonotype was recorded many times. V gene TRBV5-6 combines with J gene TRBJ2-7; no firm D call. V shed 1 base and J shed 2 bases, with 7 bases lying between them. The CDR3 is 13 residues long. The V gene's germline CDR1 is SGHDT and CDR2 YYEEEE. The CDR3 region is CASSLRNAYEQYF. In DNA form, the CDR3 reads TGTGCCAGCAGCTTGCGAAACGCCTACGAGCAGTACTTC.

The chain links TRBV7-9 to TRBJ1-1, with D hard to call. Per germline, CDR1 SEHNR and CDR2 FQNEAQ (reference sequence). With 1 base removed from V and 12 bases from J, the gap between germline ends came to 9 bases. The CDR3 runs 11 residues. Here the CDR3 reads CASSLVGTPFF. The DNA for the CDR3 is TGTGCCAGCAGCTTAGTGGGTACACCTTTCTTT. The whole variable domain, filled in from reference TRBV7-9 and TRBJ1-1, reads DTGVSQNPRHKITKRGQNVTFRCDPISEHNRLYWYRQTLGQGPEFLTYFQNEAQLEKSRLLSDRFSAERPKGSFSTLEIQRTEQGDSAMYLCASSLVGTPFFGQGTRLTVV.

This clonotype was detected ten times or more. For the CDR3, the DNA is TGTGCCAGCAGTTTAAACGCAGGGGGCTCCCTAGGGCCCCAGCATTTT. It is translated as CASSLNAGGSLGPQHF. This chain uses TRBV27 with TRBJ1-5; 8 nucleotides line up with TRBD1. The CDR3 loop spans 16 amino acids. J lost 9 bases, V lost 2 bases, and 12 bases had no gene match. Looked up from germline, CDR1 is MNHEY and CDR2 is SMNVEV (reference sequence).

This CDR3 is CAWSHFPSGTYEQYF. In DNA, the CDR3 is TGTGCCTGGAGTCACTTCCCTAGCGGTACCTACGAGCAGTACTTC. This rearrangement joins TRBV30 to TRBJ2-7; 7 bases are a match to TRBD2. CDR1 and CDR2 from the germline V gene are GTSNPN and SVGIG (reference sequence). Trimming at V came to 2 bases and at J to 2 bases, leaving 9 bases not matched to a gene. This CDR3 comprises 15 residues.

This clonotype has at least ten counts. This chain uses TRBV12-3 or TRBV12-4 with TRBJ1-4; D not resolved. With 6 bases removed from V and 6 bases from J, the gap between germline ends came to 14 bases. The CDR3 runs to 14 residues. The CDR3 DNA is TGTGCCAGCAGCTCCACGGAAAGGGATGAAAAACTGTTTTTT. Translated: CASSSTERDEKLFF.

The chain employs TRBV2 and TRBJ1-5; D unresolved. V was pared by 4 bases and J by 0 bases, with 10 bases between. The CDR3 totals 15 residues. Germline-derived CDR1 and CDR2 are SNHLY and FYNNEI. This CDR3 reads CASSVEDYSNQPQHF. In DNA, the CDR3 is TGTGCCAGCAGTGTCGAAGATTATAGCAATCAGCCCCAGCATTTT.

About this clonotype: A much larger clone lies one base from this, so it may be a read error. The chain combines TRBV7-8 with TRBJ2-7; D unresolved. There are 14 residues in the CDR3. Per germline, CDR1 SGHVS and CDR2 FQNEAQ. The CDR3 DNA reads as TGTGCCAGCAGCTCTGGACCCTCGGGCGACGAGAAGTACTTC. Its protein is CASSSGPSGDEKYF.

This clonotype showed up many times. The CDR3 DNA follows: TGTGCCAGCAGTTACTCCCAGTCCCGGATCTACGAGCAGTACTTC. This gives the protein CASSYSQSRIYEQYF. This sequence joins TRBV6-5 and TRBJ2-7; D call uncertain. The CDR3 runs 15 residues. Between the trimmed V and J ends, which lost 0 bases and 3 bases, there was a span of 12 bases. The germline CDR1 and CDR2 sequences are MNHEY and SVGAGI.

This clonotype was observed at least ten times. CDR3 residues: CSARGRSGTLIKGEAFF. The CDR3 DNA reads as TGCAGTGCTAGAGGACGATCGGGGACTCTAATAAAGGGTGAAGCTTTCTTT. This rearrangement joins TRBV20-1 to TRBJ1-1, with D tentatively TRBD1 (5 bases). This CDR3 is 17 amino acids long. V was trimmed by 1 base and J by 7 bases, leaving 25 bases between them. Germline values: CDR1 DFQATT, CDR2 SNEGSKA (reference sequence).

This clonotype was seen a few times. V usage is TRBV27 and J usage is TRBJ1-3; possible D gene TRBD1, 5 bases. Germline values: CDR1 MNHEY, CDR2 SMNVEV (reference sequence). The CDR3 has 15 residues. Trimming left V 2 bases short and J 2 bases short, with 10 bases between. CDR3 loop: CASSLSAGTGNTIYF. CDR3 bases: TGTGCCAGCAGTTTAAGCGCAGGGACTGGAAACACCATATATTTT.

The table lists this clonotype with many counts. V gene TRBV6-5 combines with J gene TRBJ2-5, with a tentative D call TRBD1 (5 bases). The CDR3 is made up of 15 amino acids. CDR1 and CDR2 from the germline V gene are MNHEY and SVGAGI. Trimming stripped 0 bases from V and 5 bases from J, with 13 bases between. The CDR3 bases are TGTGCCAGCAGTTACTCGATCAGGGTAACGGAGACCCAGTACTTC. Translation gives CASSYSIRVTETQYF.

This clonotype has a count of ten or more. The chain employs TRBV6-5 and TRBJ1-1; no definite D call. From germline, CDR1 is MNHEY and CDR2 SVGAGI. There are 13 residues in the CDR3. Trimming took off 3 bases at V and 4 bases at J, with 9 bases between the two ends. CDR3 sequence reads: CASSYGVGTEAFF. The CDR3 coding sequence is TGTGCCAGCAGTTATGGGGTTGGCACTGAAGCTTTCTTT.

This clonotype was seen ten or more times. V usage is TRBV7-3 and J usage is TRBJ1-2; TRBD1 is a possible D gene (5 bases). The V end was cut by 3 bases, the J end by 5 bases, with 10 bases between. The germline V gene has CDR1 SGHTA and CDR2 FQGTGA. The CDR3 contains 13 residues. For the CDR3, the DNA is TGTGCCAGCAGCTTTTGGGGCGTTTATGGCTACACCTTC. Translation: CASSFWGVYGYTF.

This clonotype occurred many times. The chain uses TRBV28 and TRBJ2-5, with 12 bases identical to TRBD2. J gave up 1 base and V 6 bases, and 3 bases lay outside the gene matches. Germline CDR1 reads MDHEN; CDR2 reads SYDVKM. This CDR3 is built from 15 residues. CDR3 sequence: CASRRTSGAQETQYF. The CDR3 DNA reads as TGTGCCAGCAGAAGGACTAGCGGGGCCCAAGAGACCCAGTACTTC.

At least ten counts were recorded for this clonotype. V and J are TRBV28 and TRBJ2-4; D may be TRBD1 (5 bases). Germline V gene sequence: CDR1 MDHEN, CDR2 SYDVKM. The CDR3 runs 14 residues. V lost 7 bases to trimming and J lost 4 bases, with 14 bases between them. The CDR3 nucleotides read TGTGCCAGCACCCCGGACAACCCGAAAAACATTCAGTACTTC. Translation: CASTPDNPKNIQYF.

Ten or more counts support this clonotype. The V call is TRBV28, the J call TRBJ2-4; D gene unclear. CDR3 length equals 11 residues. CDR1 and CDR2 (germline): MDHEN, SYDVKM. V gave up 4 bases and J gave up 7 bases, with 5 bases separating them. The CDR3 coding sequence is TGTGCCAGCAGTTATCTTAACATTCAGTACTTC. It encodes CASSYLNIQYF.

The chain recombines TRBV15 with TRBJ2-7; D unresolved. Germline assignment: CDR1 LNHNV and CDR2 YYDKDF (reference sequence). With 0 bases removed from V and 6 bases from J, the gap between germline ends came to 9 bases. The CDR3 runs to 13 residues. Written as DNA, the CDR3 is TGTGCCACCAGCAGAGACGGAGATAGCGAGCAGTACTTC. Translating it yields CATSRDGDSEQYF.

This clonotype was recorded at least ten times. The CDR3 region is CASSLAGVHETQYF. The CDR3 bases are TGTGCCAGCAGTTTAGCGGGGGTTCATGAGACCCAGTACTTC. The chain recombines TRBV27 with TRBJ2-5; 7 nucleotides line up with TRBD2. Germline trimming cut 2 bases from V and 5 bases from J; bases unmatched to any gene: 5. Germline-derived CDR1 and CDR2 are MNHEY and SMNVEV (reference sequence). This CDR3 is 14 amino acids long.

This clonotype turned up a few times. This chain uses TRBV13 with TRBJ2-7, with a tentative D call TRBD1 (6 bases). The CDR3 runs to 13 residues. Trimming took 4 bases from V and 9 from J, leaving 16 bases between them. Germline loops: CDR1 PRHDT, CDR2 FYEKMQ (reference sequence). The CDR3 is CASSYSGQYPQYF. The CDR3 coding sequence is TGTGCCAGCAGCTATTCTGGACAGTACCCGCAGTACTTC.

Many counts were recorded for this clonotype. The chain recombines TRBV29-1 with TRBJ1-2, with D perhaps TRBD1 (5 bases). The CDR3 has 16 amino acids. Trimming cost V 6 bases and J 1 base, with 21 bases left between them. Germline CDR1 and CDR2: SQVTM and ANQGSEA. CDR3 bases: TGCAGCGTGGGGACCCAACCCATGGATTTTAACTATGGCTACACCTTC. Amino acid sequence: CSVGTQPMDFNYGYTF.

This chain joins TRBV20-1 and TRBJ1-1; D not resolved. CDR3 length equals 13 residues. Germline loops: CDR1 DFQATT, CDR2 SNEGSKA (reference sequence). Deletions cut 3 bases from V and 0 bases from J, with 8 bases between. CDR3 residues: CSASATVNTEAFF. The CDR3 nucleotides are TGCAGTGCTAGCGCTACAGTGAACACTGAAGCTTTCTTT.

V and J are TRBV9 and TRBJ2-2; 7 bases fit TRBD2. Germline assignment: CDR1 SGDLS and CDR2 YYNGEE. Losses at the gene ends were 2 bases for V and 5 bases for J; bases not matched to a gene: 3. CDR3 length: 14 amino acids. CDR3 protein: CASSVTSRTGELFF. The CDR3 DNA sequence: TGTGCCAGCAGCGTGACTAGCAGAACCGGGGAGCTGTTTTTT.

This clonotype was detected many times. The CDR3 bases are TGTGCCAGCAGTTCGCTCCGGAATCTCTACGAGCAGTACTTC. It translates to CASSSLRNLYEQYF. The chain recombines TRBV28 with TRBJ2-7; D ambiguous. The CDR3 is 14 amino acids. Trimming pared 4 bases from V and 3 bases from J, leaving 13 bases between. Germline V gene lookup returns CDR1 MDHEN and CDR2 SYDVKM.

With respect to this clonotype: A much larger clone sits a single nucleotide away, making a read error possible. This sequence joins TRBV5-1 and TRBJ1-1; 9 bases fit TRBD1. Germline V gene lookup returns CDR1 SGHRS and CDR2 YFSETQ. This CDR3 contains 14 residues. The CDR3 reads CVSSMDRGRAEAFF. The CDR3 DNA reads TGCGTCAGCAGCATGGACAGGGGAAGGGCTGAAGCTTTCTTT.

This clonotype was detected a few times. The rearrangement links TRBV4-1 to TRBJ2-2; TRBD1 matches 8 bases. Per the germline V gene, CDR1 is MGHRA and CDR2 is YSYEKL. Trimming cost V 1 base and J 6 bases; bases outside gene matches: 4. The CDR3 runs 15 residues. The CDR3 sequence is CASSQGRGRAGELFF. The CDR3 nucleotides are TGCGCCAGCAGCCAAGGCAGGGGGCGCGCCGGGGAGCTGTTTTTT.

In this sample, this clonotype turned up a few times. The rearrangement joins TRBV19 to TRBJ1-1; a possible D gene is TRBD1 (5 bases). V was cut by 3 bases and J by 5 bases, with 10 bases left in between. Germline V gives CDR1 LNHDA, CDR2 SQIVND (reference sequence). This CDR3 is built from 13 residues. In DNA form, the CDR3 reads TGTGCCAGTAGTATGCAGGGTTGGACTGAAGCTTTCTTT. Translating it yields CASSMQGWTEAFF.

As for this clonotype: Germline is not matched at one junction end, which may reflect a read error. This sequence joins TRBV3-1 and TRBJ1-5; D is undetermined. From germline, CDR1 is LGHDT and CDR2 YNNKEL (reference sequence). The length of the CDR3 is 14 residues. The CDR3 DNA is TGTGTCAGCAGCCCCGACACTTTCAATCAGCCCCAGCATTTT. It specifies CVSSPDTFNQPQHF.

The V and J genes are TRBV14 and TRBJ1-6; tentatively, D is TRBD1 (6 bases). The CDR3 has 16 residues. Germline lookup yields CDR1 SGHDN and CDR2 FVKESK. With 1 base removed from V and 3 bases from J, the gap between germline ends came to 10 bases. In DNA form, the CDR3 reads TGTGCCAGCAGCCAAGGCAGGGGCGGCTATAATTCACCCCTCCACTTT. This gives the protein CASSQGRGGYNSPLHF.

The V and J genes are TRBV12-3 or TRBV12-4 and TRBJ2-7, with D unresolved. V gave up 6 bases and J gave up 3 bases, with 9 bases separating them. The CDR3 loop spans 12 amino acids. CDR3 amino acids: CASRRRGYEQYF. The DNA for the CDR3 is TGTGCCAGCAGAAGACGAGGCTACGAGCAGTACTTC.

This clonotype appeared many times. The chain combines TRBV5-1 with TRBJ1-5; the D gene is possibly TRBD1 (6 bases). The V end was cut by 7 bases, the J end by 5 bases, with 13 bases between. The CDR3 is 13 residues long. CDR1 SGHRS and CDR2 YFSETQ come from the germline V gene. CDR3 sequence (DNA): TGCGCCAGCGGTCAGGGGCCGGATCAGCCCCAGCATTTT. It is translated as CASGQGPDQPQHF.